These 31 T cell receptor beta chains came from one sample sequenced in a study of T cell responses to AZD1222 COVID-19 vaccine. Some clones are missing from TCRdb's copy, which holds only in-frame ones; the method was immunoSEQ multiplex PCR. The sample has over 150,000 clones, 70% to 90% seen once. Sequenced material: peripheral blood, taken 28 days after the second AZD1222 dose. The receptors stem from an adult who received the AZD1222 COVID-19 vaccine.

The chain carries TRBV11-2 and TRBJ2-1, with 10 bases identical to TRBD2. Germline CDR1 is SGHAT and CDR2 is FQNNGV. The V gene end was trimmed by 2 bases and the J gene end by 10 bases; junction bases not matched to a gene: 5. The CDR3 runs 14 residues. The CDR3: CASSLSGGAVEQFF. CDR3 coding DNA: TGTGCCAGCAGCTTAAGCGGGGGGGCCGTCGAGCAGTTCTTC.

J is TRBJ1-2 and V is TRBV6-5, with D possibly TRBD1 on 5 matching bases. The CDR3 has 14 residues. V was pared by 0 bases and J by 2 bases, with 7 bases between. The V gene's germline CDR1 is MNHEY and CDR2 SVGAGI. This CDR3 is CASSYSGDNYGYTF. The CDR3 DNA reads as TGTGCCAGCAGTTACTCGGGGGACAACTATGGCTACACCTTC.

This clone was seen ten or more times. The chain has TRBV7-3 and TRBJ1-1, with D possibly TRBD1 on 5 matching bases. The germline V gene has CDR1 SGHTA and CDR2 FQGTGA. Trimming pared 5 bases from V and 3 bases from J, leaving 10 bases between. There are 13 residues in the CDR3. CDR3 loop: CASSRMGDTEAFF. The CDR3, as DNA: TGTGCCAGCAGCCGCATGGGGGACACTGAAGCTTTCTTT.

This clone appeared a single time. The V call is TRBV11-2, the J call TRBJ2-5; 9 nucleotides align to TRBD2. The CDR3 runs to 14 residues. Germline assignment: CDR1 SGHAT and CDR2 FQNNGV. V lost 8 bases and J lost 3; bases outside the gene matches: 7. The CDR3 DNA is TGTGCCAGCGGATGGACTAGCGCAAAAGAGACCCAGTACTTC. Translated: CASGWTSAKETQYF. The variable domain in full, with the rest retrieved from reference TRBV11-2 and TRBJ2-5, is EAGVAQSPRYKIIEKRQSVAFWCNPISGHATLYWYQQILGQGPKLLIQFQNNGVVDDSQLPKDRFSAERLKGVDSTLKIQPAKLEDSAVYLCASGWTSAKETQYFGPGTRLLVL.

The gene calls are TRBV7-6 and TRBJ2-2; maybe TRBD2 (5 bases). The CDR3 has 16 amino acids. Trimming removed 5 bases from V and 1 base from J, with 14 bases in between. The germline V gene has CDR1 SGHVS and CDR2 FNYEAQ. DNA for the CDR3: TGTGCCAGCAGCGAAAGTAGGGAGCTGAACACCGGGGAGCTGTTTTTT. Amino acids: CASSESRELNTGELFF. The whole variable domain, filled in from reference TRBV7-6 and TRBJ2-2, reads GAGVSQSPRYKVTKRGQDVALRCDPISGHVSLYWYRQALGQGPEFLTYFNYEAQQDKSGLPNDRFSAERPEGSISTLTIQRTEQRDSAMYRCASSESRELNTGELFFGEGSRLTVL.

The rearrangement uses TRBV3-1 (or the pseudogene TRBV3-2) and TRBJ2-7; D may be TRBD2 (5 bases). V was cut by 1 base and J by 1 base, with 8 bases left in between. This CDR3 comprises 14 residues. The germline CDR1 and CDR2 sequences are LGHDT and YNNKEL (reference sequence). CDR3 in amino acids: CASSQAGESYEQYF. Here the CDR3 DNA reads TGTGCCAGCAGCCAAGCCGGGGAGTCCTACGAGCAGTACTTC.

This clone was recorded once. The chain has TRBV7-9 and TRBJ2-5; possible D gene TRBD2, 5 bases. The germline V and J ends were trimmed by 2 bases and 5 bases, with 12 bases remaining between them. The germline CDR1 and CDR2 sequences are SEHNR and FQNEAQ (reference sequence). The CDR3 has 14 residues. CDR3 amino acids: CASSLLLPGETQYF. CDR3 nucleotide sequence: TGTGCCAGCAGCTTATTACTACCGGGGGAGACCCAGTACTTC.

CDR3 in amino acids: CASSPGHSIMGGYTF. The DNA of the CDR3 is TGTGCCAGCAGCCCCGGACACTCCATTATGGGTGGCTACACCTTC. This chain joins TRBV27 and TRBJ1-2; possibly TRBD1 for D (5 bases). Trimming cost V 6 bases and J 7 bases, with 21 bases left between them. Germline V gives CDR1 MNHEY, CDR2 SMNVEV (reference sequence). CDR3 size: 15 residues.

The chain combines TRBV3-1 (or the pseudogene TRBV3-2) with TRBJ1-2, with a possible D match to TRBD1 (6 bases). This CDR3 is 18 amino acids long. The V end was cut by 2 bases, the J end by 4 bases, with 23 bases between. Per germline, CDR1 LGHDT and CDR2 YNNKEL (reference sequence). CDR3 sequence reads: CASSQLTVFGGAGYGYTF. DNA for the CDR3: TGTGCCAGCAGCCAACTGACCGTTTTTGGGGGCGCTGGCTATGGCTACACCTTC.

CDR3 residues: CASSFMGIAGGETQYF. The DNA of the CDR3 is TGCGCCAGCAGCTTTATGGGAATAGCGGGGGGAGAGACCCAGTACTTC. The chain carries TRBV5-1 and TRBJ2-5, with 10 bases lining up with TRBD2. Germline CDR1 is SGHRS and CDR2 is YFSETQ. V lost 2 bases to trimming and J lost 4 bases; unmatched junction nucleotides: 8. The CDR3 runs to 16 residues.

The chain has TRBV7-2 and TRBJ1-4; D not resolved. Germline lookup yields CDR1 SGHTA and CDR2 FQGNSA. The CDR3 sequence is 15 residues long. V was clipped by 4 bases and J by 0 bases, with 9 bases between them. CDR3 residues: CASSYHITTNEKLFF. For the CDR3, the DNA is TGTGCCAGCAGCTATCATATTACAACTAATGAAAAACTGTTTTTT.

The rearrangement links TRBV10-1 to TRBJ2-2; 7 bases agree with TRBD1. The V gene end was trimmed by 7 bases and the J gene end by 5 bases; junction bases not matched to a gene: 4. The CDR3 is made up of 13 amino acids. Germline V gene sequence: CDR1 WNHNN, CDR2 SYGVQD (reference sequence). The CDR3 here is CASNKQGTGELFF. In DNA, the CDR3 is TGCGCCAGCAATAAACAGGGGACCGGGGAGCTGTTTTTT.

This clone was detected only a few times. The genes are TRBV6-5 and TRBJ2-7; tentatively, D is TRBD2 (6 bases). The CDR3 extends over 14 amino acids. V lost 3 bases to trimming and J lost 0 bases, with 9 bases between them. The germline CDR1 and CDR2 sequences are MNHEY and SVGAGI. The DNA for the CDR3 is TGTGCCAGCAGTTATTGGGGGGTCTCCTACGAGCAGTACTTC. Its translation is CASSYWGVSYEQYF.

This clone was counted a single time. The chain employs TRBV2 and TRBJ1-6; D not certain. Trimming pared 6 bases from V and 11 bases from J, leaving 11 bases between. The CDR3 is 12 amino acids. Looked up from germline, CDR1 is SNHLY and CDR2 is FYNNEI. CDR3 in amino acids: CASRTRAAPLHF. The CDR3 DNA sequence: TGTGCCAGCAGGACCCGGGCTGCACCCCTCCACTTT.

The V gene is TRBV2, the J gene TRBJ1-1; D unresolved. This CDR3 comprises 13 residues. Trimming stripped 5 bases from V and 2 bases from J, with 9 bases between. Germline V CDR1 and CDR2: SNHLY, FYNNEI. This CDR3 is CASSREFNTEAFF. CDR3 bases: TGTGCCAGCAGTCGGGAGTTCAACACTGAAGCTTTCTTT.

By sample share, this clone is medium-sized. This sequence joins TRBV30 and TRBJ2-1; TRBD2 agrees at 7 bases. With 3 bases clipped from V and 4 bases from J, the junction kept 12 bases outside the gene matches. The germline V gene encodes CDR1 GTSNPN and CDR2 SVGIG (reference sequence). This CDR3 is 16 amino acids long. The CDR3 is CAWSQSPGLLYNEQFF. DNA for the CDR3: TGTGCCTGGAGCCAATCCCCGGGACTACTGTACAATGAGCAGTTCTTC.

The chain has TRBV6-5 and TRBJ1-1, with D possibly being TRBD1 (5 bases). In germline, CDR1 is MNHEY, CDR2 SVGAGI. Trimming left V 8 bases short and J 0 bases short, with 13 bases between. CDR3 size: 14 residues. The CDR3 protein is CASRVGGLNTEAFF. CDR3 sequence (DNA): TGTGCCAGCCGGGTGGGGGGACTGAACACTGAAGCTTTCTTT.

This sequence joins TRBV15 and TRBJ2-3; 7 bases fit TRBD1. Germline CDR1 reads LNHNV; CDR2 reads YYDKDF (reference sequence). V shed 7 bases, J shed 2 bases, and the junction held 3 bases outside the gene matches. The CDR3 sequence is 13 residues long. The DNA for the CDR3 is TGTGCCACCAACCAGGGGGTCACAGATACGCAGTATTTT. Residues: CATNQGVTDTQYF.

CDR3 amino acids: CASSRGMDSSTDTQYF. The CDR3 bases are TGCGCCAGCAGCCGCGGGATGGATTCTAGCACAGATACGCAGTATTTT. The V call is TRBV5-1, the J call TRBJ2-3; D perhaps matches TRBD2 (6 bases). Germline CDR1 SGHRS, CDR2 YFSETQ. The ends were cut back, 4 bases at V and 0 bases at J, with 15 bases in the middle. The CDR3 length is 16 residues.

J is TRBJ1-1 and V is TRBV7-9; 7 nucleotides line up with TRBD1. The trim removed 5 bases at V and 0 bases at J, leaving 12 bases unmatched. CDR1 is SEHNR, CDR2 FQNEAQ, per germline (reference sequence). The CDR3 runs to 17 residues. CDR3 protein: CASSPPDRVLLNTEAFF. DNA for the CDR3: TGTGCCAGCAGCCCCCCTGACAGGGTACTTTTGAACACTGAAGCTTTCTTT.

The chain employs TRBV2 and TRBJ1-1; D might be TRBD1 (6 bases). Trimming cost V 10 bases and J 0 bases, with 21 bases left between them. From germline, CDR1 is SNHLY and CDR2 FYNNEI. CDR3 size: 16 residues. This chain's CDR3 is CATTGTWRKLNTEAFF. The CDR3 DNA follows: TGTGCCACCACAGGGACGTGGAGGAAGTTGAACACTGAAGCTTTCTTT.

The CDR3 loop is CASSPSPGPMIGEQFF. The CDR3 DNA follows: TGTGCCAGCAGTCCCAGTCCGGGGCCCATGATAGGCGAGCAGTTCTTC. The V gene is TRBV3-1 (or the pseudogene TRBV3-2), the J gene TRBJ2-1; D tentatively reads TRBD1 or TRBD2 (5 bases each). V was trimmed by 6 bases and J by 10 bases, leaving 25 bases between them. From germline, CDR1 is LGHDT and CDR2 YNNKEL (reference sequence). The CDR3 length is 16 residues.

The chain uses TRBV6-5 and TRBJ1-6, with D unclear. The V end was cut by 0 bases, the J end by 12 bases, with 9 bases between. Per the germline V gene, CDR1 is MNHEY and CDR2 is SVGAGI. This CDR3 is built from 13 residues. CDR3 coding DNA: TGTGCCAGCAGTTACTCGCGTTTATTACCCCTCCACTTT. Translation: CASSYSRLLPLHF.

The CDR3 loop reads CASSIFTDQPQHF. Written as DNA, the CDR3 is TGTGCCAGTAGTATCTTCACTGATCAGCCCCAGCATTTT. This rearrangement joins TRBV19 to TRBJ1-5; no clear D gene. The CDR3 totals 13 residues. CDR1 LNHDA and CDR2 SQIVND come from the germline V gene (reference sequence). V gave up 3 bases and J gave up 5 bases, with 8 bases separating them.

J is TRBJ1-1 and V is TRBV20-1; the D is unclear. Trimming stripped 3 bases from V and 2 bases from J, with 7 bases between. CDR1 is DFQATT, CDR2 SNEGSKA, per germline (reference sequence). The CDR3 runs 12 residues. The CDR3 DNA reads TGCAGTGCTAGTAAGGGTAACACTGAAGCTTTCTTT. This translates into CSASKGNTEAFF.

This sequence joins TRBV4-1 and TRBJ1-6, with 11 nucleotides matching TRBD1. The junction had 6 bases not matched to a gene; V was cut back by 6 bases and J by 5 bases. The CDR3 sequence is 16 residues long. CDR1 is MGHRA and CDR2 is YSYEKL in the germline V gene. The CDR3 nucleotides read TGCGCCAGCAGTCGGGACAGGGGGAGAGATAATTCACCCCTCCACTTT. Its protein product is CASSRDRGRDNSPLHF.

V is TRBV7-2 and J is TRBJ2-7; tentatively, D is TRBD1 (6 bases). The ends were cut back, 4 bases at V and 5 bases at J, with 21 bases in the middle. Germline-derived CDR1 and CDR2 are SGHTA and FQGNSA. CDR3 length: 16 amino acids. The CDR3 protein is CASSYLPGTSLDEQYF. CDR3 nucleotide sequence: TGTGCCAGCAGCTACCTACCCGGGACATCTTTAGACGAGCAGTACTTC.

The chain is built from TRBV14 and TRBJ1-1; D unclear. This CDR3 is built from 13 residues. V lost 4 bases to trimming and J lost 7 bases, with 13 bases between them. Germline loops: CDR1 SGHDN, CDR2 FVKESK. CDR3 sequence (DNA): TGTGCCAGCAGCCCCCTCAGACGCGGTGAAGCTTTCTTT. Amino acid sequence: CASSPLRRGEAFF.

This chain uses TRBV27 with TRBJ2-3, with D uncertain. Germline-derived CDR1 and CDR2 are MNHEY and SMNVEV (reference sequence). The CDR3 sequence is 14 residues long. Trimming left V 6 bases short and J 1 base short, with 11 bases between. CDR3 amino acids: CASSRQTGTDTQYF. The CDR3 DNA is TGTGCCAGCAGCAGGCAAACCGGCACAGATACGCAGTATTTT.

This clone has only a few counts. The chain uses TRBV7-9 and TRBJ2-2; D gene ambiguous. CDR1 is SEHNR, CDR2 FQNEAQ, per germline (reference sequence). Trimming took 5 bases from V and 1 from J, leaving 8 bases between them. The CDR3 sequence is 14 residues long. CDR3 DNA: TGTGCCAGCAGCACACTAATGAACACCGGGGAGCTGTTTTTT. Translating gives CASSTLMNTGELFF.

The chain combines TRBV29-1 with TRBJ1-1; D might be TRBD1 (5 bases). Germline CDR1 reads SQVTM; CDR2 reads ANQGSEA. CDR3 size: 15 residues. Trimming shortened V by 6 bases and J by 0 bases, and 17 bases separated the two germline ends. CDR3 DNA: TGCAGCGTCCGTCCCGGTCCGGGGCTGAACACTGAAGCTTTCTTT. Its protein is CSVRPGPGLNTEAFF. The whole variable domain, filled in from reference TRBV29-1 and TRBJ1-1, reads SAVISQKPSRDICQRGTSLTIQCQVDSQVTMMFWYRQQPGQSLTLIATANQGSEATYESGFVIDKFPISRPNLTFSTLTVSNMSPEDSSIYLCSVRPGPGLNTEAFFGQGTRLTVV.